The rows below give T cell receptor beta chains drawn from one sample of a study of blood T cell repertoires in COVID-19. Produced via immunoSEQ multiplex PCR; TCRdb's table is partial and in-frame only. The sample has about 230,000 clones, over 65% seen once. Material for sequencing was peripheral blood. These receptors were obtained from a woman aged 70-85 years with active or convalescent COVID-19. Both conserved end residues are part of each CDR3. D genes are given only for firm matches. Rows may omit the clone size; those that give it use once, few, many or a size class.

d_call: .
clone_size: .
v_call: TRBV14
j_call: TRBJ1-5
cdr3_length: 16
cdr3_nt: TGTGCCAGCAGCCAAGGTTCCCAGGTTAGCAATCAGCCCCAGCATTTT
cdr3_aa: CASSQGSQVSNQPQHF

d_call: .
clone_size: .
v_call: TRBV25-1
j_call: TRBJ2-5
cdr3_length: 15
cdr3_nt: TGTGCCAGCAGTGGTATCCTAGCGAGCCAAGAGACCCAGTACTTC
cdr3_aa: CASSGILASQETQYF

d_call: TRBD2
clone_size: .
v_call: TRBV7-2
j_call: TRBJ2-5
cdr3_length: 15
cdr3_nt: TGTGCCAGCAGCTTAAAGGCGGGAGGGCCGGAGACCCAGTACTTC
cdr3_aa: CASSLKAGGPETQYF

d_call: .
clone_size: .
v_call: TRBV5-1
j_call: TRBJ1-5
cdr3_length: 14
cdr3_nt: TGCGCCAGCAGCTTGGATGCAGGCAATCAGCCCCAGCATTTT
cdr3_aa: CASSLDAGNQPQHF

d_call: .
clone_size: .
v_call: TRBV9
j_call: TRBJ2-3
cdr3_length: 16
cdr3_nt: TGTGCCAGCAGACCGGTAGCTAATTCTAGCACAGATACGCAGTATTTT
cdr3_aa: CASRPVANSSTDTQYF

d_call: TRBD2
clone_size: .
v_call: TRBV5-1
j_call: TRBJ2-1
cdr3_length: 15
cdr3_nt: TGCGCCAGCAGAATCACGGGACTAGCCTTTAATGAGCAGTTCTTC
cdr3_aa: CASRITGLAFNEQFF

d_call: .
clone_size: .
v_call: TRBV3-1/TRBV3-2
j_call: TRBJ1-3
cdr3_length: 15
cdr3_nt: TGTGCCAGCAGCCAAGGGGCCGCGACGATAAACACCATATATTTT
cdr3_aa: CASSQGAATINTIYF

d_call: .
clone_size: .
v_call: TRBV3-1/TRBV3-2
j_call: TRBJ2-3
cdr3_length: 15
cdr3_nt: TGTGCCAGCAGCCCTCGAGTCTACAGCACAGATACGCAGTATTTT
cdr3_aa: CASSPRVYSTDTQYF

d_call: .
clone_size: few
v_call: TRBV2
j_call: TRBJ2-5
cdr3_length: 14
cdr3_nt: TGTGCCAGCAGTGACAGGGTTGGAGCCACGGTCCAGTACTTC
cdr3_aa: CASSDRVGATVQYF

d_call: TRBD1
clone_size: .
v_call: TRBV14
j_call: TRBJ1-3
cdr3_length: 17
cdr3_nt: TGTGCCAGCAGCCAATCGGGACAGGGACATGCGGCGGACACCATATATTTT
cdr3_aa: CASSQSGQGHAADTIYF

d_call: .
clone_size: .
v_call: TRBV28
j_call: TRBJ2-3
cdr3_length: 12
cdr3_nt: TGTGCCAGCAGGACGGGGACAGATACGCAGTATTTT
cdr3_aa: CASRTGTDTQYF

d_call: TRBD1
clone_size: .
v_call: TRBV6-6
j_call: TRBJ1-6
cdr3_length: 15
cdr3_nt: TGTGCCAGCAGTCTAGGGGGCAGCGTTAATTCACCCCTCCACTTT
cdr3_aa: CASSLGGSVNSPLHF

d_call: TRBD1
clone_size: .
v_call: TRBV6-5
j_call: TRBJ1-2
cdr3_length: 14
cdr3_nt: TGTGCCAGCAGTAAACAGGGGAGCTTCGTTGGCTACACCTTC
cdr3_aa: CASSKQGSFVGYTF

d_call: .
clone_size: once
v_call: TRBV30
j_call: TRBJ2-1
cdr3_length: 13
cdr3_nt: TGTGCCTGGAGTGTACTTAGCTACAATGAGCAGTTCTTC
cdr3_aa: CAWSVLSYNEQFF

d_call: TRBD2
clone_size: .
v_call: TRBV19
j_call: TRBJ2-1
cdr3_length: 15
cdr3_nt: TGTGCCAGTAGCGGACTAGCGGGAGTTCCCAATGAGCAGTTCTTC
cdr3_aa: CASSGLAGVPNEQFF

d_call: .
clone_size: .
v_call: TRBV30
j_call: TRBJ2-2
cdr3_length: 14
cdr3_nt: TGTGCCTGGAGTGTCCCAGTTCCATCCGGGGAGCTGTTTTTT
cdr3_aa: CAWSVPVPSGELFF

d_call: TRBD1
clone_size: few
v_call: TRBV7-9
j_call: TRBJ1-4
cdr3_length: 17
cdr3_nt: TGTGCCAGCAGCTTAGGGTGGACAGGGACAACTAATGAAAAACTGTTTTTT
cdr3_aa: CASSLGWTGTTNEKLFF

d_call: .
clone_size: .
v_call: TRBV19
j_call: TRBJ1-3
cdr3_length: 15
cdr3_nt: TGTGCCAGTAGCAAAGGACGGGACTCTGGAAACACCATATATTTT
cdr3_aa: CASSKGRDSGNTIYF

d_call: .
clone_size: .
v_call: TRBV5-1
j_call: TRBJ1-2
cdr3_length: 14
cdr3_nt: TGCGCCAGCCAGCGGGGAGGGGGAGCCTATGGCTACACCTTC
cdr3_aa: CASQRGGGAYGYTF

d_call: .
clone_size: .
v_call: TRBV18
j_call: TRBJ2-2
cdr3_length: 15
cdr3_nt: TGTGCCAGCTCACCAAACCCCGGGGGTACCGGGGAGCTGTTTTTT
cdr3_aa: CASSPNPGGTGELFF

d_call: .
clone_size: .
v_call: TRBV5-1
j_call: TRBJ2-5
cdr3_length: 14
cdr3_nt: TGCGCCAGCAGCTTTGACACAAGTCAAGAGACCCAGTACTTC
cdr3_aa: CASSFDTSQETQYF

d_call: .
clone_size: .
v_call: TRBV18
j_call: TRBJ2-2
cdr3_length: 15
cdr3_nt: TGTGCCAGCTCAGTAATAGCGGAGAACACCGGGGAGCTGTTTTTT
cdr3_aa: CASSVIAENTGELFF

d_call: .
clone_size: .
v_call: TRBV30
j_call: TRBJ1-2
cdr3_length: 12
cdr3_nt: TGTGCCTGGAGCTTGACAGTCTATGGCTACACCTTC
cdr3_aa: CAWSLTVYGYTF

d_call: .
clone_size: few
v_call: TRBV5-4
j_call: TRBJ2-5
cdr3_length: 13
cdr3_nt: TGTGCCAGCAGCTGGCTAGCCGCCGAGACCCAGTACTTC
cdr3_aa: CASSWLAAETQYF

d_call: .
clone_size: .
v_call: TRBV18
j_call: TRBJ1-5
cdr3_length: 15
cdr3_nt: TGTGCCAGCTCACAGGACCCCGGAGGGTTCCAGCCCCAGCATTTT
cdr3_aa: CASSQDPGGFQPQHF

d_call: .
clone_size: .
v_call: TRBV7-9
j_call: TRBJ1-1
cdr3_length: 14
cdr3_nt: TGTGCCAGCAGCTTAGCCCCAAGCGGGACTGAAGCTTTCTTT
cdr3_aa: CASSLAPSGTEAFF

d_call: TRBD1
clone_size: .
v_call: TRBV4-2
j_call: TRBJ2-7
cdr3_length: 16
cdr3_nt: TGTGCCAGCAGCCAAGATCCAGCAGGGGGCATCTACGAGCAGTACTTC
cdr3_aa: CASSQDPAGGIYEQYF

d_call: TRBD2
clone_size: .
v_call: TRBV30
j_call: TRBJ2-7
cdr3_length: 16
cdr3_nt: TGTGCCTGGGCCGGGACTAGCGGGAGGCTTGTGTACGAGCAGTACTTC
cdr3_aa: CAWAGTSGRLVYEQYF

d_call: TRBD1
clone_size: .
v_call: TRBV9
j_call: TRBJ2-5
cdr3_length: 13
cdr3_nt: TGTGCCAGCAGCGCCCGACAGGGTGAGACCCAGTACTTC
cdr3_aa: CASSARQGETQYF

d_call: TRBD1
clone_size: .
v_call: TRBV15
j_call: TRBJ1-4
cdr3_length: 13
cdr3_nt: TGTGCCACCGCTGGGACAGTTCGAGAAAAACTGTTTTTT
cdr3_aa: CATAGTVREKLFF

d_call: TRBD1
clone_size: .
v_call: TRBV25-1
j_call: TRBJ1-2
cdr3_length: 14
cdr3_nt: TGTGCCAGCAGTGCAGGGGGCGCAGGCTATGGCTACACCTTC
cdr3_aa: CASSAGGAGYGYTF

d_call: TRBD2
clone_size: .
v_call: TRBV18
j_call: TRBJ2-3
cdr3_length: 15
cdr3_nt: TGTGCCAGCTCAGCATTACTAGCGGCCACAGATACGCAGTATTTT
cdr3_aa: CASSALLAATDTQYF

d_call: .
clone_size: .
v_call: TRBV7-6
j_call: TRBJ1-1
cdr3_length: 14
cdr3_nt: TGTGCCAGTGGCAGGGGAGGGAGAAACACTGAAGCTTTCTTT
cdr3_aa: CASGRGGRNTEAFF

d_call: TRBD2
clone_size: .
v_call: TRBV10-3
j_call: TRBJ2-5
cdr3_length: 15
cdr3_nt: TGTGCCATCAGTGATGCGGGGGGCCCCCAAGAGACCCAGTACTTC
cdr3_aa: CAISDAGGPQETQYF

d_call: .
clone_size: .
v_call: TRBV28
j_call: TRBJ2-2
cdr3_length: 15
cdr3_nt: TGTGCCAGCATCCCCGGAGGGCAAAGCACCGGGGAGCTGTTTTTT
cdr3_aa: CASIPGGQSTGELFF

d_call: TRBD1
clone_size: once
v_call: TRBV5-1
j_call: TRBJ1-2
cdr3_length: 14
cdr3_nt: TGCGCCAGCAGCCGGGACAGCCCCTCGGATGGCTACACCTTC
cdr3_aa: CASSRDSPSDGYTF

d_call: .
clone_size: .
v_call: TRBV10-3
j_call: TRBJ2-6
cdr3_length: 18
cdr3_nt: TGTGCCATCAGTGAGTTTCAGGGGTGGACTTCTGGGGCCAACGTCCTGACTTTC
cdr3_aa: CAISEFQGWTSGANVLTF

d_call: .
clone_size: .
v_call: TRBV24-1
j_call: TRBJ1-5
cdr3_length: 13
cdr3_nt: TGTGCCACCAGTGGAGCAGGATATCAGCCCCAGCATTTT
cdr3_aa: CATSGAGYQPQHF

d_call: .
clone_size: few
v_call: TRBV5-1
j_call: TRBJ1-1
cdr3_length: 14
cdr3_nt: TGCGCCAGCAGCTTGGCCGAGGGCCACACTGAAGCTTTCTTT
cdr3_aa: CASSLAEGHTEAFF

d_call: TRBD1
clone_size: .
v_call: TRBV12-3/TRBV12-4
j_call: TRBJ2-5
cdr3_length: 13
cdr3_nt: TGTGCCAGCGGAGGCGGGACAGGGGAGACCCAGTACTTC
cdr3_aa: CASGGGTGETQYF

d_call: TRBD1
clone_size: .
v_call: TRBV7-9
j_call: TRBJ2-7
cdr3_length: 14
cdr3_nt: TGTGCCAGCAGCCAGGACAGGGAGTTGGATGAGCAGTACTTC
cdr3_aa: CASSQDRELDEQYF

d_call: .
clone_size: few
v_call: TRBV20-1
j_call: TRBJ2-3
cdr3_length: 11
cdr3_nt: TGCAGTGCAGCGGTCACAGATACGCAGTATTTT
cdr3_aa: CSAAVTDTQYF

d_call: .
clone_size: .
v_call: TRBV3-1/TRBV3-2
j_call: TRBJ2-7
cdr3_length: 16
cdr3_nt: TGTGCCAGCAGCCAAGGGGAGGCTACAGGGGCGGGCAAGCAGTACTTC
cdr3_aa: CASSQGEATGAGKQYF

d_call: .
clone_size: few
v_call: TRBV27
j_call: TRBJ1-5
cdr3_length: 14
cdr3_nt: TGTGCCAGCAGTTTATATACAGGATTTCAGCCCCAGCATTTT
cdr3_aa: CASSLYTGFQPQHF

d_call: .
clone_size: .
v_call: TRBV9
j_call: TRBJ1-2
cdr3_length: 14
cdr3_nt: TGTGCCAGCAGCGTAGGGCAGGCGGGCTATGGCTACACCTTC
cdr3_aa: CASSVGQAGYGYTF

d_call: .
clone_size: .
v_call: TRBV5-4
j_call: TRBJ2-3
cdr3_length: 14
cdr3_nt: TGTGCCAGCAGCTTAGTAGAAGCCACAGATACGCAGTATTTT
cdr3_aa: CASSLVEATDTQYF

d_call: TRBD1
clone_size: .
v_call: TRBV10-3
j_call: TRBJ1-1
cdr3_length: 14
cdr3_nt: TGTGCCATCAGGGTGACAGGGGATGGAACTGAAGCTTTCTTT
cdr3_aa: CAIRVTGDGTEAFF

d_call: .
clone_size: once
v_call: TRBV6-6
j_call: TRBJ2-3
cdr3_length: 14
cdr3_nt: TGTGCCAGCACACAACAGGGATCTATAGATACGCAGTATTTT
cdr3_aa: CASTQQGSIDTQYF

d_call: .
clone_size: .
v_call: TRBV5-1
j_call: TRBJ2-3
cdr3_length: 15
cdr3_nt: TGCGCCAGCAGCTTCCAGGGGGGAGGCACAGATACGCAGTATTTT
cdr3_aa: CASSFQGGGTDTQYF

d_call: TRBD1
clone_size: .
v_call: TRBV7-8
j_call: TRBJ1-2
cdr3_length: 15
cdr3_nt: TGTGCCAGCAGCCCCCGACAGGGGGAGAGCTATGGCTACACCTTC
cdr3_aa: CASSPRQGESYGYTF

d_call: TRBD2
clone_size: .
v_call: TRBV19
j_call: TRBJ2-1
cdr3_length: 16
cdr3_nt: TGTGCCAGTAGTACTCCGGGACTAGCGGGGGGGGATGAGCAGTTCTTC
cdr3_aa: CASSTPGLAGGDEQFF

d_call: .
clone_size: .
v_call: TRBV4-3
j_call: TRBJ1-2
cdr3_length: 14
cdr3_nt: TGCGCCAGCAGCCAAGAATGGGCAGGGAATGGCTACACCTTC
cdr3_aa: CASSQEWAGNGYTF

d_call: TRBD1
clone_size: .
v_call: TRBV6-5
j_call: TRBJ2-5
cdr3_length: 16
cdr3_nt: TGTGCCAGCAGTTACGCGACAGGGGCAACCCAAGATACCCAGTACTTC
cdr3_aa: CASSYATGATQDTQYF

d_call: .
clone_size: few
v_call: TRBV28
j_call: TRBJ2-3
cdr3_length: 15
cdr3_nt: TGTGCCAGCAGTTTCCAGACAGGTTCCACAGATACGCAGTATTTT
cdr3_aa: CASSFQTGSTDTQYF

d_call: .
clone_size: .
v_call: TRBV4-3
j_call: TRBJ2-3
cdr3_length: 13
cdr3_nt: TGCGCCAGCAGCCAAGGTATCTCGGATACGCAGTATTTT
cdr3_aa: CASSQGISDTQYF

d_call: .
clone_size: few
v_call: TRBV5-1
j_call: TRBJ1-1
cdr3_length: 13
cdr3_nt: TGCGCCAGCAGCTTGGACAGGGTAGGATTGGCTTTCTTT
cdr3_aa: CASSLDRVGLAFF

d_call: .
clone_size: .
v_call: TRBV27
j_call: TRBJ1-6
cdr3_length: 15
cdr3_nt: TGTGCCAGCCAGGTCGGGAGCTCCTATAATTCACCCCTCCACTTT
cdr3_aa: CASQVGSSYNSPLHF

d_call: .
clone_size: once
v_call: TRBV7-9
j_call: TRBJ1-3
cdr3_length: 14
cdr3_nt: TGTGCCAGCAGCTTAGGACAGAGCGCAAACACCATATATTTT
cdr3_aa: CASSLGQSANTIYF

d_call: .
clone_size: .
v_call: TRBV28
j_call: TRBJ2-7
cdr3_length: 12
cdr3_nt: TGTGCCAGCAGTTTCACGGAGACCGAGCAGTACTTC
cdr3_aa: CASSFTETEQYF